These 12 T cell receptor beta chains share one sample of origin, sequenced in a study of a mutant IDH1 vaccine in newly diagnosed glioma. Using immunoSEQ multiplex PCR, the repertoire was profiled, and TCRdb retains in-frame clones only, with some absent. The sample has around 63,000 clones; 91% are singletons. As to time point: baseline, week 1 (first vaccination visit). The treatment was: pre-vaccination baseline after standard-of-care therapy. The starting material was PBMCs, obtained from a glioma patient treated with radiotherapy, temozolomide or both. Receptors originate from a man aged 45-65 years with glioma.

The chain recombines TRBV5-8 with TRBJ1-2, with D unclear. The V gene lost 4 bases and the J gene lost 6 bases, with 13 bases spanning the gap. CDR1 SGHTS and CDR2 YDEGEE come from the germline V gene. CDR3 length equals 13 residues. Here the CDR3 reads CASSASRVHGYTF. CDR3 DNA sequence: TGTGCCAGCAGCGCCAGTCGGGTCCATGGCTACACCTTC.

The gene calls are TRBV7-8 and TRBJ2-2, with 14 bases that match TRBD2. The germline V gene has CDR1 SGHVS and CDR2 FQNEAQ. The CDR3 has 17 residues. Trimming at V came to 5 bases and at J to 4 bases, leaving 6 bases not matched to a gene. The DNA of the CDR3 is TGTGCCAGCAGCCCGCGACTAGCGGGAGGGAGCACCGGGGAGCTGTTTTTT. Its translation: CASSPRLAGGSTGELFF.

In this sample, this clone is medium-sized (0.01 to 0.1%). V and J are TRBV6-1 and TRBJ1-1; weak D call: TRBD1 (5 bases). The CDR3 consists of 15 residues. The germline V gene encodes CDR1 MNHNS and CDR2 SASEGT. Between the trimmed V and J ends, which lost 6 bases and 1 base, there was a span of 15 bases. CDR3: CASREMGRSNTEAFF. The CDR3 DNA sequence: TGTGCCAGCAGAGAAATGGGACGTTCGAACACTGAAGCTTTCTTT.

The chain couples TRBV10-3 to TRBJ1-1; 7 bases are a match to TRBD1. The CDR3 runs 16 residues. The J segment lost 0 bases and the V segment lost 6 bases, leaving 10 bases of the junction unmatched. Germline CDR1 ENHRY, CDR2 SYGVKD. The CDR3 is CAIRDPGQRVNTEAFF. In DNA, the CDR3 is TGTGCCATCAGGGATCCGGGACAGCGGGTGAACACTGAAGCTTTCTTT.

The chain links TRBV6-6 to TRBJ2-1, with 9 bases fitting TRBD1. Germline loops: CDR1 MNHNY, CDR2 SVGAGI (reference sequence). This CDR3 spans 14 amino acids. The junction had 6 bases not matched to a gene; V was cut back by 11 bases and J by 1 base. CDR3 loop: CASWGQGSYNEQFF. CDR3 sequence (DNA): TGTGCCTCGTGGGGACAGGGATCCTACAATGAGCAGTTCTTC.

This clone was counted once. The chain employs TRBV27 and TRBJ2-7; 8 positions agree with TRBD1. J lost 4 bases, V lost 3 bases, and 2 bases had no gene match. Germline CDR1 reads MNHEY; CDR2 reads SMNVEV (reference sequence). CDR3 length equals 13 residues. The CDR3: CASSFDRGYEQYF. The CDR3, as DNA: TGTGCCAGCAGTTTCGACAGGGGATACGAGCAGTACTTC.

This chain uses TRBV7-2 with TRBJ2-4; the D gene could be TRBD1 or TRBD2 (5 bases each). Germline V gene data show CDR1 as SGHTA and CDR2 as FQGNSA. V dropped 4 bases and J dropped 3 bases, with 10 bases sitting between them. The CDR3 is 14 residues long. The CDR3 DNA sequence: TGTGCCAGCAGCTCCCGGGGCCACAAAAACATTCAGTACTTC. It translates to CASSSRGHKNIQYF.

This clone showed up just once. V and J are TRBV28 and TRBJ1-2; 7 bases fit TRBD1. V trimming: 6 bases; J trimming: 1 base; junction bases outside the gene matches: 8. The length of the CDR3 is 15 residues. Germline CDR1 and CDR2: MDHEN and SYDVKM. Written as DNA, the CDR3 is TGTGCCAGCAGACATCGACAGGGCGTTAACTATGGCTACACCTTC. Its protein is CASRHRQGVNYGYTF.

The genes are TRBV6-1 and TRBJ2-1; 10 bases map to TRBD1. The CDR3 has 15 residues. The V gene end was trimmed by 7 bases and the J gene end by 2 bases; junction bases not matched to a gene: 5. Germline V gene data show CDR1 as MNHNS and CDR2 as SASEGT. The CDR3 region has the DNA TGTGCCAGCATTCCGACAGGGGGCGCCTACAATGAGCAGTTCTTC. It codes for CASIPTGGAYNEQFF.

This clone was observed a single time. The rearrangement joins TRBV19 to TRBJ2-6; D uncertain. The CDR3 covers 18 residues. Germline V gives CDR1 LNHDA, CDR2 SQIVND (reference sequence). V was pared by 5 bases and J by 5 bases, with 22 bases between. This chain's CDR3 is CASSFVETNPSRANVLTF. The CDR3 region has the DNA TGTGCCAGTAGTTTTGTCGAGACAAATCCAAGTCGGGCCAACGTCCTGACTTTC.

This rearrangement joins TRBV7-2 to TRBJ1-3; D perhaps matches TRBD1 (6 bases). The CDR3 is 16 residues long. The V end was cut by 5 bases, the J end by 0 bases, with 14 bases between. Germline lookup yields CDR1 SGHTA and CDR2 FQGNSA. The DNA for the CDR3 is TGTGCCAGCAGCCAAGGACAGCCTGCCTCTGGAAACACCATATATTTT. Amino acids: CASSQGQPASGNTIYF.

The chain combines TRBV7-2 with TRBJ1-5, with D perhaps matching TRBD1 (5 bases). V was clipped by 5 bases and J by 6 bases, with 14 bases between them. The V gene's germline CDR1 is SGHTA and CDR2 FQGNSA. This CDR3 comprises 14 residues. In nucleotides, the CDR3 is TGTGCCAGCAGCCCTGGGGGGATAAGTCAGCCCCAGCATTTT. It specifies CASSPGGISQPQHF. Full variable domain (remainder filled in from reference TRBV7-2 and TRBJ1-5): GAGVSQSPSNKVTEKGKDVELRCDPISGHTALYWYRQSLGQGLEFLIYFQGNSAPDKSGLPSDRFSAERTGGSVSTLTIQRTQQEDSAVYLCASSPGGISQPQHFGDGTRLSIL.